These T cell receptor beta chains were read from a single sample in a study of PD-L1 blockade in urothelial cancer. Repertoires were generated with immunoSEQ multiplex PCR, while TCRdb's copy carries only in-frame clones and drops some. This table has some 120,000 clones, 85% to 90% appearing once. The sequenced sample was PBMCs, obtained around atezolizumab (anti-PD-L1) treatment. These receptors were collected from a man aged 55 to 70 with urothelial cancer. Both conserved end residues are part of each CDR3. D genes are given only for firm matches. Some rows have no size entry. The others give once, few or many, or a class for an expanded clone.

NA,TRBV10-3,NA,TRBJ2-5,CATLEGLGETQYF,TGTGCCACGCTCGAGGGCCTGGGAGAGACCCAGTACTTC
NA,TRBV28,few,TRBJ2-5,CASSFPLETQYF,TGTGCCAGCAGTTTCCCCCTGGAGACCCAGTACTTC
NA,TRBV5-4,few,TRBJ2-3,CASSHRSTDTQYF,TGTGCCAGCAGCCACAGGAGCACAGATACGCAGTATTTT
TRBD2,TRBV7-6,once,TRBJ2-7,CASSPSSGTTHEQYF,TGTGCCAGCAGCCCGTCTAGCGGGACCACCCACGAGCAGTACTTC
NA,TRBV7-9,NA,TRBJ2-6,CASSPQAPGANVLTF,TGTGCCAGCAGCCCCCAAGCCCCTGGGGCCAACGTCCTGACTTTC
TRBD1,TRBV30,NA,TRBJ2-1,CAGGQGAYNEQFF,TGTGCCGGGGGACAGGGGGCCTACAATGAGCAGTTCTTC
NA,TRBV27,NA,TRBJ1-2,CASSLSRWGNQGFGYTF,TGTGCCAGCAGTTTAAGTCGTTGGGGGAATCAGGGGTTTGGCTACACCTTC
TRBD2,TRBV6-6,NA,TRBJ2-7,CASTPLAGADEQYF,TGTGCCAGCACCCCCCTGGCGGGAGCGGACGAGCAGTACTTC
NA,TRBV28,NA,TRBJ2-7,CASSLPASVITHYEQYF,TGTGCCAGCAGTTTACCAGCTAGCGTAATTACCCACTACGAGCAGTACTTC
NA,TRBV5-4,NA,TRBJ2-6,CASSSTLRGGGANVLTF,TGTGCCAGCAGCTCTACCCTTAGGGGGGGTGGGGCCAACGTCCTGACTTTC
TRBD1,TRBV10-3,NA,TRBJ1-2,CAISESIRGTVWGYTF,TGTGCCATCAGTGAGTCGATTCGTGGGACAGTCTGGGGCTACACCTTC
TRBD1,TRBV28,NA,TRBJ1-2,CASSRGTGRDYGYTF,TGTGCCAGCAGTCGCGGGACAGGGAGGGACTATGGCTACACCTTC
NA,TRBV2,NA,TRBJ1-1,CASKYGGLEAFF,TGTGCCAGCAAGTACGGCGGACTTGAAGCTTTCTTT
NA,TRBV27,NA,TRBJ1-1,CASSLVPDTEAFF,TGTGCCAGCAGTTTAGTGCCGGACACTGAAGCTTTCTTT
TRBD1,TRBV4-3,NA,TRBJ1-2,CASSRRPTGQGENGYTF,TGCGCCAGCAGCCGCCGCCCTACGGGACAGGGGGAGAATGGCTACACCTTC
NA,TRBV11-2,NA,TRBJ2-7,CASSSTLGTSLHEQYF,TGTGCCAGCAGCTCTACTCTCGGGACTTCGCTCCACGAGCAGTACTTC
NA,TRBV6-5,NA,TRBJ2-3,CASSYGPTDTQYF,TGTGCCAGCAGTTACGGCCCAACAGATACGCAGTATTTT
TRBD1,TRBV2,NA,TRBJ2-7,CASIDDGTGAQGEQYF,TGTGCCAGCATTGACGACGGGACAGGGGCACAGGGCGAGCAGTACTTC
TRBD1,TRBV14,NA,TRBJ1-1,CASSQTRGGEAFF,TGTGCCAGCAGCCAGACGCGAGGGGGCGAGGCTTTCTTT
NA,TRBV7-3,NA,TRBJ2-2,CASSLTSDTGELFF,TGTGCCAGCAGCTTAACTAGCGACACCGGGGAGCTGTTTTTT
TRBD2,TRBV9,once,TRBJ2-2,CASSVGGGNTGELFF,TGTGCCAGCAGCGTAGGGGGGGGGAACACCGGGGAGCTGTTTTTT
NA,TRBV5-1,NA,TRBJ2-7,CASSPGQKYEQYF,TGCGCCAGCAGCCCCGGACAGAAGTACGAGCAGTACTTC
TRBD1,TRBV7-2,NA,TRBJ2-3,CASSLQDRAVVDTQYF,TGTGCCAGCAGCCTCCAGGACAGGGCTGTTGTAGATACGCAGTATTTT
NA,TRBV11-3,NA,TRBJ2-7,CASSLGEGAVFSYEQYF,TGTGCCAGCAGCTTAGGAGAGGGTGCAGTATTCTCCTACGAGCAGTACTTC
TRBD1,TRBV28,NA,TRBJ2-7,CASSSSGQGAIYEQYF,TGTGCCAGCAGTTCTTCCGGACAGGGGGCGATCTACGAGCAGTACTTC
NA,TRBV19,NA,TRBJ1-1,CASSIDSGAAFF,TGTGCCAGTAGTATAGACAGTGGTGCAGCTTTCTTT
TRBD1,TRBV19,NA,TRBJ2-3,CASSEGQGANTQYF,TGTGCCAGTAGTGAGGGACAGGGAGCAAATACGCAGTATTTT
TRBD1,TRBV7-2,NA,TRBJ2-1,CASSLTGTGSWDEQFF,TGTGCCAGCAGCCTGACCGGGACAGGGAGTTGGGATGAGCAGTTCTTC
NA,TRBV6-5,NA,TRBJ2-7,CASLGALEVEQYF,TGTGCCAGCCTTGGGGCCTTGGAAGTCGAGCAGTACTTC
TRBD1,TRBV9,NA,TRBJ1-2,CASSGDRRGYTF,TGTGCCAGCAGCGGGGACAGGAGGGGCTACACCTTC
TRBD1,TRBV5-8,NA,TRBJ2-7,CASSLGDRGYEQYF,TGTGCCAGCAGCTTGGGGGACAGGGGCTACGAGCAGTACTTC
NA,TRBV15,NA,TRBJ2-5,CATSRDPRETQYF,TGTGCCACCAGCAGAGATCCTCGGGAGACCCAGTACTTC
NA,TRBV11-2,once,TRBJ1-3,CASGRDSGNTIYF,TGTGCCAGCGGTAGAGACTCTGGAAACACCATATATTTT
TRBD1,TRBV4-3,NA,TRBJ1-4,CASSQGTGSVRGKLFF,TGCGCCAGCAGCCAGGGGACAGGGAGTGTCAGAGGAAAACTGTTTTTT
NA,TRBV19,NA,TRBJ2-2,CASNAKTVTGELFF,TGTGCCAGTAACGCCAAAACAGTCACCGGGGAGCTGTTTTTT
NA,TRBV4-3,NA,TRBJ2-7,CASSQDGGGASRYEQYF,TGCGCCAGCAGCCAAGATGGAGGGGGGGCCTCTCGCTACGAGCAGTACTTC
TRBD1,TRBV14,once,TRBJ1-5,CASSQDGQGADQPQHF,TGTGCCAGCAGCCAAGATGGGCAGGGGGCGGATCAGCCCCAGCATTTT
TRBD2,TRBV5-1,once,TRBJ2-1,CASAGTSRNRDEQFF,TGCGCCAGTGCCGGGACTAGCAGAAATCGGGATGAGCAGTTCTTC
TRBD1,TRBV6-1,NA,TRBJ1-6,CASARGQLDSPLHF,TGTGCCAGCGCCCGGGGACAGCTCGATTCACCCCTCCACTTT
NA,TRBV2,NA,TRBJ2-7,CASSTWTAAYEQYF,TGTGCCAGCAGTACCTGGACAGCCGCCTACGAGCAGTACTTC
TRBD2,TRBV10-2,NA,TRBJ2-1,CASTRTSGEQFF,TGCGCCAGCACCCGGACTAGCGGTGAGCAGTTCTTC
TRBD1,TRBV29-1,NA,TRBJ2-5,CSVDGQGVLETQYF,TGCAGCGTTGACGGGCAGGGGGTGTTGGAGACCCAGTACTTC